This TCR beta chain originates from a study of identical twins. Whole-study findings and limits: The models gave estimates that fell short of the out-of-frame TCR alpha sharing seen in monozygotic twins.

CDR3 length: 15 residues. Germline CDR1 and CDR2: DFQATT and SNEGSKA (reference sequence). With V trimmed by 0 bases and J by 6 bases, 8 bases remained unmatched. MiXCR, applied by TCRdb to the 5' RACE reads, yields one record per CDR3 protein. The repertoire holds about 240,000 distinct CDR3 sequences, roughly an eighth seen once, with 4% in the top ten. This clonotype occurred a few times. What it binds is not known. These sequences were also reported in another study, on yellow fever vaccine responses in identical twins.

The specimen sequenced was memory (CD45RO+) T cells sorted from blood. This TCR was sampled from a young woman in good health. The V gene is TRBV20-1, the J gene TRBJ2-3; 8 bases line up with TRBD1. In DNA form, the CDR3 reads TGCAGTGCTAGAGATCTAGGACAGGGTATCGATACGCAGTATTTT. This gives the protein CSARDLGQGIDTQYF.